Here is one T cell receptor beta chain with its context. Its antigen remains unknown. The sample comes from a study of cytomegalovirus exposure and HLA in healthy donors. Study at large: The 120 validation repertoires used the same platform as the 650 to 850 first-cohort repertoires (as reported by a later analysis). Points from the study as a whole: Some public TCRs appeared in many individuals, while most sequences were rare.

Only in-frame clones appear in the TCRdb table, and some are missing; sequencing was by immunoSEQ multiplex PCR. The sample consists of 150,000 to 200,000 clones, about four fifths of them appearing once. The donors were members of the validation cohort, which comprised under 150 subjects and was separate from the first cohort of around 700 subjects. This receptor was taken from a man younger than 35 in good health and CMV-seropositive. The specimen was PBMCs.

The CDR3 DNA reads as TGTGCCAGCAGCCGCCGGACAGTGAGGACCCTGACTAATGAAAAACTGTTTTTT. Translating gives CASSRRTVRTLTNEKLFF. The rearrangement uses TRBV28 and TRBJ1-4, with TRBD1 as a possible D gene (6 bases). From germline, CDR1 is MDHEN and CDR2 SYDVKM. V lost 6 bases and J 2 bases, leaving 22 bases between the germline ends. The CDR3 length is 18 residues.